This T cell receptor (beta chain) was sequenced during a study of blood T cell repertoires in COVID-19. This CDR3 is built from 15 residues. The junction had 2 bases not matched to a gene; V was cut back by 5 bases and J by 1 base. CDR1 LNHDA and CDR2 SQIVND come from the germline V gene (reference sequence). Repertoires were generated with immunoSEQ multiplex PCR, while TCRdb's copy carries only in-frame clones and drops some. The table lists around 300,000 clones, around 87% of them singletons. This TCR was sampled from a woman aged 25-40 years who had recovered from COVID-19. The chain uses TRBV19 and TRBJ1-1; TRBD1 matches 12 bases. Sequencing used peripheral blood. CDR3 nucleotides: TGTGCCAGTAGTGGGACAGGGGGCGAGAACACTGAAGCTTTCTTT. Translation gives CASSGTGGENTEAFF.